These 6 T cell receptor beta chains share one sample of origin, sequenced in a study of chemoradiotherapy in HPV16-positive cancers. Sequenced by immunoSEQ multiplex PCR; TCRdb stores in-frame clones only, minus some. The repertoire includes about 53,000 clones, about nine tenths of them detected once, and more than 3% sits in the top ten. This specimen was blood, taken from a patient who underwent chemoradiotherapy. The source of these receptors is a human donor with HPV-associated anogenital cancer.

The V and J genes are TRBV30 and TRBJ2-2; TRBD2 might be the D (5 bases). Germline V gene lookup returns CDR1 GTSNPN and CDR2 SVGIG (reference sequence). This CDR3 is built from 15 residues. Trimming cost V 3 bases and J 4 bases, with 15 bases left between them. CDR3 residues: CAWRGRRGGTGELFF. The DNA of the CDR3 is TGTGCCTGGAGGGGCCGGAGAGGAGGCACCGGGGAGCTGTTTTTT.

This clone was seen a few times. This chain uses TRBV5-4 with TRBJ1-1; D is perhaps TRBD1 (6 bases). The V end lost 4 bases, the J end lost 1 base, and 14 bases lay between the germline ends. The V gene's germline CDR1 is SGHNT and CDR2 YYREEE (reference sequence). The CDR3 has 15 residues. CDR3 loop: CASSPQEGENTEAFF. The CDR3, as DNA: TGTGCCAGCAGCCCTCAGGAGGGGGAGAACACTGAAGCTTTCTTT.

This chain connects TRBV29-1 to TRBJ1-5, with D hard to call. V lost 6 bases and J 3 bases, leaving 12 bases between the germline ends. The CDR3 extends over 13 amino acids. The germline V gene encodes CDR1 SQVTM and CDR2 ANQGSEA. CDR3 sequence (DNA): TGCAGCGTAAGTAGAGGGTTCAATCAGCCCCAGCATTTT. Translating gives CSVSRGFNQPQHF.

To note about this clone: A read error may account for a junction end that differs from germline. The genes are TRBV11-3 and TRBJ2-7, with D possibly TRBD1 on 7 matching bases. The germline gives CDR1 SGHNT, CDR2 YENEEA. The CDR3 is 13 residues long. CDR3 residues: CASSFGTAGYQTF. Here the CDR3 DNA reads TGTGCCAGCAGCTTTGGGACAGCGGGTTATCAGACCTTC.

The J gene is TRBJ2-5, the V gene TRBV7-3; D is unclear. V shed 5 bases and J shed 5 bases, with 12 bases lying between them. Germline lookup yields CDR1 SGHTA and CDR2 FQGTGA. The CDR3 runs to 13 residues. The CDR3 nucleotides read TGTGCCAGCAGCACCCTCCTTTGGGAGACCCAGTACTTC. This encodes CASSTLLWETQYF.

This chain connects TRBV27 to TRBJ2-3; either TRBD1 or TRBD2 may fit D (5 bases each). The CDR3 runs to 13 residues. The germline V gene encodes CDR1 MNHEY and CDR2 SMNVEV (reference sequence). The V and J ends lost 5 bases and 9 bases respectively, with 15 bases between them. CDR3 sequence: CASSAGLPGTQYF. The CDR3 DNA is TGTGCCAGCAGTGCCGGACTTCCAGGGACGCAGTATTTT.